The 2 T cell receptor beta chains presented below share a single source sample, sequenced in a study of T cells after yellow fever vaccination. TCRdb re-called the 5' RACE reads with MiXCR, one entry per CDR3 protein. Seen here are tens of thousands of distinct CDR3 sequences, around 7.1% observed once, and the top ten hold approximately 30%. Sample: CD8+ T cells sorted from PBMCs, taken less than 11 days after the first yellow fever vaccination. Source of these receptors: a man younger than 30 who received the YFV17D yellow fever vaccine.

This chain links TRBV7-6 with TRBJ2-5; TRBD1 aligns across 9 bases. Looked up from germline, CDR1 is SGHVS and CDR2 is FNYEAQ. The CDR3 has 14 amino acids. The J segment lost 5 bases and the V segment lost 2 bases, leaving 3 bases of the junction unmatched. The chain's CDR3 is CASSLTGGEETQYF. CDR3 DNA: TGTGCCAGCAGCTTAACAGGGGGCGAGGAGACCCAGTACTTC.

V usage is TRBV6-2 or TRBV6-3 and J usage is TRBJ1-5; D not resolved. The CDR3 length is 19 residues. Trimming shortened V by 2 bases and J by 4 bases, and 24 bases separated the two germline ends. From germline, CDR1 is MNHEY and CDR2 SVGEGT. This CDR3 is CASSYPYLITNKANQPQHF. CDR3 DNA sequence: TGTGCCAGCAGTTACCCCTACTTAATAACTAACAAGGCAAATCAGCCCCAGCATTTT.